A selection of T cell receptor beta chains follows, all from one sample in a study of blood T cell repertoires in COVID-19. TCRdb's table, derived via immunoSEQ multiplex PCR, lists solely in-frame clones and lacks some. Here the sample spans around 700,000 clones, approximately 90% being singletons. The specimen sequenced was peripheral blood. The receptors stem from a woman aged 18 to 35 with acute or convalescent COVID-19. The CDR3 runs from the conserved cysteine through the conserved F or W. Fields, in order: V gene, clone size, J gene, D gene, CDR3 DNA, CDR3 protein. The D gene is left open where the match is weak. Clone size is shown for a subset of rows, as once, few, many or a class of expanded clone.

TRBV5-4	-	TRBJ1-2	-	TGTGCCAGCCTCCGAGAAGGGGATGGCTATGGCTACACCTTC	CASLREGDGYGYTF
TRBV6-6	-	TRBJ2-1	TRBD1	TGTGCCAGCAGTCCCTTACCGGGACAGGGGGAACGGAGTAGCGGAAACTCCTACAATGAGCAGTTCTTC	CASSPLPGQGERSSGNSYNEQFF
TRBV7-9	-	TRBJ1-2	-	TGTGCCAGCAGCGCTACGGAAGGACAATTGTTTAACTATGGCTACACCTTC	CASSATEGQLFNYGYTF
TRBV9	-	TRBJ2-2	-	TGTGCCAGCAGCGGTCCTCTCTCGAGGGTGACCGGGGAGCTGTTTTTT	CASSGPLSRVTGELFF
TRBV7-2	-	TRBJ1-4	-	TGTGCCAGCAGCTTACGGACAGAAGAGCGTAAACTGTTTTTT	CASSLRTEERKLFF
TRBV19	once	TRBJ1-6	TRBD1	TGTGCCAGTAGCCAACGGGACAGTCGCTCCTATAATTCACCCCTCCACTTT	CASSQRDSRSYNSPLHF
TRBV5-4	-	TRBJ1-1	-	TGTGCCAGCATCCCCGGAGGTCGGCAGAGGGCAAACACTGAAGCTTTCTTT	CASIPGGRQRANTEAFF
TRBV30	-	TRBJ2-7	-	TGTGCCTGGGGCGCCGGAGGGGAGCAGTACTTC	CAWGAGGEQYF
TRBV10-3	-	TRBJ1-1	-	TGTGCCATCAGTGCTGTGGCCAAGCGGGACACTGAAGCTTTCTTT	CAISAVAKRDTEAFF
TRBV7-2	-	TRBJ2-1	-	TGTGCCAGCAGCTTTATTGGCTTCACAGGTGTGAATGAGCAGTTCTTC	CASSFIGFTGVNEQFF
TRBV2	-	TRBJ1-1	-	TGTGCCACTGAAAGAGCCCTACTTACGGAAGCTTTCTTT	CATERALLTEAFF
TRBV7-8	once	TRBJ2-1	-	TGTGCCAGCATCCTTGGGGCCGCCGGCGCCTACAATGAGCAGTTCTTC	CASILGAAGAYNEQFF
TRBV7-9	-	TRBJ1-1	TRBD1	TGTGCCAGCAGCTGGGGACAGGGACAATTGTCTGAAGCTTTCTTT	CASSWGQGQLSEAFF
TRBV28	-	TRBJ1-3	-	TGTGCCAGCAGTTTGTTGGGCGGAAACACCATATATTTT	CASSLLGGNTIYF
TRBV28	-	TRBJ2-1	TRBD1	TGTGCCAGCAGCTATGGACAGGTTTACAATGAGCAGTTCTTC	CASSYGQVYNEQFF
TRBV30	-	TRBJ1-1	-	TGTGCCACGCGGGGGAACACTGAAGCTTTCTTT	CATRGNTEAFF
TRBV10-3	-	TRBJ1-6	-	TGTGCCATCAGTGAAATACCGACAGAATATAATTCACCCCTCCACTTT	CAISEIPTEYNSPLHF
TRBV30	few	TRBJ1-2	TRBD1	TGTGCCTGGAGTTACGACAGGGGACGGCTCTATGGCTACACCTTC	CAWSYDRGRLYGYTF
TRBV29-1	-	TRBJ2-7	-	TGCAGCGCCAAAAGAGGGCCCACCTACGAGCAGTACTTC	CSAKRGPTYEQYF
TRBV29-1	-	TRBJ1-2	-	TGCAGCGTTTCCGAAGTCCAGGGTAGAGGCTACACCTTC	CSVSEVQGRGYTF
TRBV30	-	TRBJ1-4	-	TGTGCCTGGGGTACACAGGGTATTGGTGAAAAACTGTTTTTT	CAWGTQGIGEKLFF
TRBV25-1	-	TRBJ2-5	-	TGTGCCAGCAGTGAAAACCAGGGGGAGACCCAGTACTTC	CASSENQGETQYF
TRBV6-1	-	TRBJ1-6	-	TGTGCCAGCAGTGAAGATGGAGGGAATAATTCACCCCTCCACTTT	CASSEDGGNNSPLHF
TRBV4-1	once	TRBJ2-7	-	TGCGCCAGCAGCCTACAGCAAGACTACGAGCAGTACTTC	CASSLQQDYEQYF
TRBV5-1	once	TRBJ2-1	-	TGCGCCAGCAGCTTTGAACAGGGGAGGCATGAGCAGTTCTTC	CASSFEQGRHEQFF
TRBV29-1	once	TRBJ1-3	-	TGCAGCGCCTATGCGCTGAGTGGAAACACCATATATTTT	CSAYALSGNTIYF
TRBV6-2/TRBV6-3	-	TRBJ1-3	TRBD1	TGTGCCAGCAGTGATACAGGGGGCACTTTCTCTGGAAACACCATATATTTT	CASSDTGGTFSGNTIYF
TRBV4-2	-	TRBJ2-5	TRBD2	TGTGCCAGCAGCCCATCCTCGGGGGGGCGCCAAGAGACCCAGTACTTC	CASSPSSGGRQETQYF
TRBV5-1	-	TRBJ2-7	TRBD2	TGCGCCAGCAGCCCTAGCGGGTTATCCTACGAGCAGTACTTC	CASSPSGLSYEQYF
TRBV6-5	-	TRBJ1-2	-	TGTGCCAGCAGTTACGGGCCCGCTAACTATGGCTACACCTTC	CASSYGPANYGYTF
TRBV5-1	-	TRBJ1-4	TRBD1	TGCGCCAGCAGCTTGCCCGGGACAGGGGTAGGGGAAAAACTGTTTTTT	CASSLPGTGVGEKLFF
TRBV4-1	-	TRBJ1-5	-	TGCGCCAGCAGCCAAGAACCGGACAGCTTCGATCAGCCCCAGCATTTT	CASSQEPDSFDQPQHF
TRBV11-2	-	TRBJ1-1	-	TGTGCCAGCAGCTCCCCTATAGGACATCGGTTAAGGGATGAAGCTTTCTTT	CASSSPIGHRLRDEAFF
TRBV7-9	-	TRBJ1-1	-	TGTGCCAGCAGCTTACAAGGGAGCACTGAAGCTTTCTTT	CASSLQGSTEAFF
TRBV5-4	-	TRBJ1-1	-	TGTGCCAGCAGCTTTCACCGACAAACAGGTGACACTGAAGCTTTCTTT	CASSFHRQTGDTEAFF
TRBV7-7	once	TRBJ2-5	-	TGTGCCAGCAGCTTAGGGTCTAGGGGGGGCAAGACCCAGTACTTC	CASSLGSRGGKTQYF
TRBV19	-	TRBJ2-3	TRBD1	TGTGCCAGTAGCCGAATTGGGACAGAGGGGGATACGCAGTATTTT	CASSRIGTEGDTQYF
TRBV3-1/TRBV3-2	-	TRBJ2-5	TRBD2	TGTGCCAGCAGCCAAGGTCCTAGCGGGGGGCAAGAGACCCAGTACTTC	CASSQGPSGGQETQYF
TRBV6-5	-	TRBJ2-1	TRBD1	TGTGCCAGCAGTTACGGGGACAGCCCGGGGAATGAGCAGTTCTTC	CASSYGDSPGNEQFF
TRBV7-9	-	TRBJ1-4	TRBD1	TGTGCCAGCAGCTCTGGCAGGGGGAATGAAAAACTGTTTTTT	CASSSGRGNEKLFF
TRBV7-3	-	TRBJ1-6	TRBD1	TGTGCCAGCAGCTTGACCGGACAGGGGGGTTCACCCCTCCACTTT	CASSLTGQGGSPLHF
TRBV6-5	-	TRBJ1-3	-	TGTGCCACGGATCCGGGACACGGAAACACCATATATTTT	CATDPGHGNTIYF
TRBV19	-	TRBJ1-6	-	TGTGCCACAAGCTCACATGCGGGGGTATATAATTCACCCCTCCACTTT	CATSSHAGVYNSPLHF
TRBV19	-	TRBJ1-5	-	TGTGCCAGTACCTTAATGGGGAGGGGCAATCAGCCCCAGCATTTT	CASTLMGRGNQPQHF
TRBV18	few	TRBJ2-7	TRBD1	TGTGCCAGCTCACCATGGACAGGGTATGACGAGCAGTACTTC	CASSPWTGYDEQYF
TRBV27	-	TRBJ2-1	TRBD1	TGTGCCAGCCGGTCGACAGGGGGGAACAATGAGCAGTTCTTC	CASRSTGGNNEQFF
TRBV11-2	-	TRBJ2-3	-	TGTGCCAGCAGCCAACAAGGGGCAGATACGCAGTATTTT	CASSQQGADTQYF
TRBV9	-	TRBJ1-2	-	TGTGCCAGCAGCTTGGACTTCTACTATGGCTACACCTTC	CASSLDFYYGYTF
TRBV5-1	-	TRBJ2-2	-	TGCGCCAGCAGCTTTATTAACGGGGAGCTGTTTTTT	CASSFINGELFF
TRBV30	-	TRBJ1-5	TRBD1	TGTGCCTGGAAACCCGCAGGGGACAGGATAAAGCAGCCCCAGCATTTT	CAWKPAGDRIKQPQHF
TRBV6-6	-	TRBJ1-1	-	TGTGCCAGCAGTTACCGGGGAGAAGCTTTCTTT	CASSYRGEAFF
TRBV19	-	TRBJ1-6	-	TGTGCCAGTAGTATAGAGTCGTCTCCTAATTCACCCCTCCACTTT	CASSIESSPNSPLHF
TRBV7-3	-	TRBJ1-1	-	TGTGCCAGCAGCCGACAGGAGAACACTGAAGCTTTCTTT	CASSRQENTEAFF
TRBV29-1	-	TRBJ1-1	-	TGCAGCGTTCCGTCGAACACTGAAGCTTTCTTT	CSVPSNTEAFF